Each of the 15 T cell receptor beta chains below was sequenced from the same sample in a study of regulatory T cells in long-lasting Graves disease. Time point denoted: newly diagnosed GD, antithyroid drugs for less than 3 months. The TCR library was prepared using RNA isolated from PBMCs. According to the study, TCR beta libraries were built with iRepertoire HTBI primers and CDR3-region Arm-PCR. TCRdb called the multiplex PCR reads again in MiXCR, with one record for every CDR3 protein. The sample lists about 240,000 distinct CDR3 sequences, about 19% occurring once. Source: peripheral blood mononuclear cells (PBMCs), taken at new diagnosis, from a patient treated with antithyroid drugs. Source of these receptors: a female donor with Graves disease.

Comments on this clonotype: This sequence may be a read error, since a much larger clone differs from it by one base. The J gene is TRBJ2-7, the V gene TRBV12-3 or TRBV12-4; 7 bases map to TRBD1. The CDR3 is made up of 13 amino acids. The CDR3 loop is CDSSFYRGDEQYF. The CDR3 nucleotides read TGTGACAGCAGTTTCTACAGGGGCGACGAGCAGTACTTC.

This clonotype appeared once. V is TRBV6-2 or TRBV6-3 and J is TRBJ1-1; D is perhaps TRBD1 (5 bases). Germline assignment: CDR1 MNHEY and CDR2 SVGEGT. This CDR3 is built from 14 residues. Trimming took off 1 base at V and 6 bases at J, with 12 bases between the two ends. As DNA, the CDR3 is TGTGCCAGCAGTTACTTGGGGGAATCGGCTGAAGCTTTCTTT. Its translation is CASSYLGESAEAFF.

This clonotype showed up many times. The J gene is TRBJ2-7, the V gene TRBV20-1; 8 bases agree with TRBD1. The CDR3 is 15 amino acids. The V gene end was trimmed by 6 bases and the J gene end by 3 bases; junction bases not matched to a gene: 13. Germline-derived CDR1 and CDR2 are DFQATT and SNEGSKA (reference sequence). Here the CDR3 reads CSAKTGTGDFYEQYF. The CDR3 nucleotides are TGCAGTGCGAAAACCGGGACAGGAGACTTCTACGAGCAGTACTTC.

This clonotype was recorded many times. The rearrangement uses TRBV20-1 and TRBJ1-2; D is unclear. Germline V gene lookup returns CDR1 DFQATT and CDR2 SNEGSKA (reference sequence). The CDR3 runs 14 residues. Trimming cost V 0 bases and J 3 bases, with 11 bases left between them. The CDR3 bases are TGCAGTGCTAGAGACGGTCTCTTCTACTATGGCTACACCTTC. Protein sequence: CSARDGLFYYGYTF.

This clonotype was observed many times. The V gene is TRBV25-1, the J gene TRBJ1-2; the D is unclear. There are 12 residues in the CDR3. V lost 6 bases and J lost 4, with 9 bases in between. The germline V gene encodes CDR1 MGHDK and CDR2 SYGVNS. This CDR3 is CASRQNSYGYTF. The CDR3 DNA is TGTGCCAGCAGACAGAATTCCTATGGCTACACCTTC.

In this sample, this clonotype turned up many times. The V and J genes are TRBV7-2 and TRBJ2-7, with 13 nucleotides matching TRBD2. This CDR3 is built from 14 residues. The trim removed 7 bases at V and 3 bases at J, leaving 3 bases unmatched. Germline lookup yields CDR1 SGHTA and CDR2 FQGNSA. The DNA of the CDR3 is TGTGCCAGCACCAGGACTAGCGGGAGCTACGAGCAGTACTTC. Translation gives CASTRTSGSYEQYF.

This clonotype was observed many times. V is TRBV2 and J is TRBJ1-5, with D uncertain. Germline V gene sequence: CDR1 SNHLY, CDR2 FYNNEI. Trimming cost V 1 base and J 0 bases, with 7 bases left between them. The CDR3 runs 15 residues. DNA for the CDR3: TGTGCCAGCAGTGAAGGGCAGACTAGCAATCAGCCCCAGCATTTT. It yields the protein CASSEGQTSNQPQHF.

This clonotype was detected many times. The rearrangement links TRBV7-3 to TRBJ2-1, with D tentatively TRBD2 (5 bases). The length of the CDR3 is 16 residues. V was cut by 5 bases and J by 5 bases, with 19 bases left in between. Germline V gives CDR1 SGHTA, CDR2 FQGTGA. The CDR3 reads CASSLRASSIDNEQFF. CDR3 sequence (DNA): TGTGCCAGCAGCCTAAGGGCTAGCAGTATTGACAATGAGCAGTTCTTC.

The chain carries TRBV9 and TRBJ2-3; 9 bases line up with TRBD2. Germline loops: CDR1 SGDLS, CDR2 YYNGEE. Trimming at V came to 0 bases and at J to 2 bases, leaving 4 bases not matched to a gene. The CDR3 sequence is 16 residues long. The CDR3 is CASSVGLAGNTDTQYF. The DNA of the CDR3 is TGTGCCAGCAGCGTAGGTCTAGCGGGGAACACAGATACGCAGTATTTT.

This clonotype was picked up many times. V usage is TRBV6-5 and J usage is TRBJ1-5, with unresolved D. The CDR3 runs to 13 residues. Germline CDR1 and CDR2: MNHEY and SVGAGI. With 2 bases removed from V and 3 bases from J, the gap between germline ends came to 5 bases. CDR3 protein: CASSYRLNQPQHF. Written as DNA, the CDR3 is TGTGCCAGCAGTTACCGTCTCAATCAGCCCCAGCATTTT.

There are many counts of this clonotype. V usage is TRBV18 and J usage is TRBJ2-5; D gene unclear. The germline CDR1 and CDR2 sequences are KGHSH and LQKENI. Deletions cut 2 bases from V and 4 bases from J, with 11 bases between. The CDR3 runs to 14 residues. CDR3 bases: TGTGCCAGCTCACCAGGTTTTCGTCGAGAGACCCAGTACTTC. Encoded protein: CASSPGFRRETQYF.

Ten or more counts support this clonotype. The chain carries TRBV10-3 and TRBJ2-2; 13 bases line up with TRBD2. Germline CDR1 is ENHRY and CDR2 is SYGVKD. CDR3 length: 16 residues. Unmatched junction bases numbered 0, after V lost 2 bases and J lost 3 bases. Written as DNA, the CDR3 is TGTGCCATCAGTGAGGGACTAGCGGGAGACACCGGGGAGCTGTTTTTT. Protein sequence: CAISEGLAGDTGELFF.

This clonotype was observed many times. The chain has TRBV20-1 and TRBJ2-5; 8 nucleotides align to TRBD1. Germline values: CDR1 DFQATT, CDR2 SNEGSKA (reference sequence). Germline trimming cut 3 bases from V and 4 bases from J; bases unmatched to any gene: 10. This CDR3 spans 15 amino acids. CDR3 in DNA: TGCAGTGCTAGCACCCCGGACAGGGAAGGAGAGACCCAGTACTTC. It translates to CSASTPDREGETQYF.

Ten or more counts support this clonotype. The chain has TRBV18 and TRBJ2-7; D may be TRBD1 (5 bases). CDR1 is KGHSH, CDR2 LQKENI, per germline. The CDR3 covers 15 residues. Trimming stripped 0 bases from V and 2 bases from J, with 11 bases between. CDR3 amino acids: CASSPPRTRPYEQYF. CDR3 coding DNA: TGTGCCAGCTCACCACCGCGGACAAGACCCTACGAGCAGTACTTC.

This clonotype was counted only a few times. The chain links TRBV7-6 to TRBJ2-7, with D possibly TRBD1 on 6 matching bases. The V end was cut by 4 bases, the J end by 3 bases, with 16 bases between. The germline gives CDR1 SGHVS, CDR2 FNYEAQ. The CDR3 sequence is 15 residues long. CDR3: CASSSSSRTDYEQYF. In nucleotides, the CDR3 is TGTGCCAGCAGCTCCAGTAGTAGGACAGACTACGAGCAGTACTTC.